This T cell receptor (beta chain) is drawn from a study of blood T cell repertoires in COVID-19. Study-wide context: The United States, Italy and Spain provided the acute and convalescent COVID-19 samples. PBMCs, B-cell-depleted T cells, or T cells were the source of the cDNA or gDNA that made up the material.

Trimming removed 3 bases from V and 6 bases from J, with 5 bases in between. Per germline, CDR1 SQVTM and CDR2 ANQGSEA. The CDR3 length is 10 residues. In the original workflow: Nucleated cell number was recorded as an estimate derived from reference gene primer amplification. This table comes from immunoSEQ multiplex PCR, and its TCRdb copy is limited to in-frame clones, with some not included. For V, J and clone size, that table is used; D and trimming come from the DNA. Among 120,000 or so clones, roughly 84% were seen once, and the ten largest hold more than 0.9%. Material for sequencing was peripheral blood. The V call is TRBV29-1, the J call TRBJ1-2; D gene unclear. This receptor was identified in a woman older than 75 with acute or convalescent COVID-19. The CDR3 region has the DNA TGCAGCGTTGATAGTAATGGCTACACCTTC. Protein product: CSVDSNGYTF.